This T cell receptor (beta chain) is from a study of response to subunit inactivated influenza vaccine. MiXCR was run by TCRdb on the RT-PCR reads, yielding one entry per CDR3 protein. The profile shows more than 700,000 distinct CDR3 sequences, around 20% of them singletons. Germline CDR1 is SNHLY and CDR2 is FYNNEI. The CDR3 spans 15 residues. V lost 7 bases and J lost 0, with 13 bases in between. The sample in question was PBMCs from blood, obtained around 5 days after vaccination. The chain couples TRBV2 to TRBJ2-4, with D possibly matching TRBD1 (6 bases). The TCR sequence derives from a man between 50 and 59 years old who received an inactivated influenza vaccine. Here the CDR3 reads CASMDRALAKNIQYF. The CDR3 DNA reads as TGTGCCAGCATGGACAGAGCTTTAGCCAAAAACATTCAGTACTTC.